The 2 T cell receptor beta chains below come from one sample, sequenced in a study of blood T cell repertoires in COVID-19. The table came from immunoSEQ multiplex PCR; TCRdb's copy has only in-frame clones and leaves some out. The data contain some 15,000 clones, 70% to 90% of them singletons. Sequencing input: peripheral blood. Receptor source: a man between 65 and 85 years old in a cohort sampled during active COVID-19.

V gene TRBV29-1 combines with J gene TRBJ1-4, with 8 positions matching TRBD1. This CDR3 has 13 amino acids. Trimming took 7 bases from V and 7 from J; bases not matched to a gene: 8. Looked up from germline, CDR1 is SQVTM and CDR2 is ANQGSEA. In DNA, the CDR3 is TGCAGCGCTACCAGGGGGCGCGGTGAAAAACTGTTTTTT. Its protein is CSATRGRGEKLFF.

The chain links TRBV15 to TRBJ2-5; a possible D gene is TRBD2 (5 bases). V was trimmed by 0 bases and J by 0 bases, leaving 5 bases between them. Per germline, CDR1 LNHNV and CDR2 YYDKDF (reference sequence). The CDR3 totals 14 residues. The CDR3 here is CATSRERDQETQYF. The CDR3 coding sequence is TGTGCCACCAGCAGAGAGAGGGACCAAGAGACCCAGTACTTC.